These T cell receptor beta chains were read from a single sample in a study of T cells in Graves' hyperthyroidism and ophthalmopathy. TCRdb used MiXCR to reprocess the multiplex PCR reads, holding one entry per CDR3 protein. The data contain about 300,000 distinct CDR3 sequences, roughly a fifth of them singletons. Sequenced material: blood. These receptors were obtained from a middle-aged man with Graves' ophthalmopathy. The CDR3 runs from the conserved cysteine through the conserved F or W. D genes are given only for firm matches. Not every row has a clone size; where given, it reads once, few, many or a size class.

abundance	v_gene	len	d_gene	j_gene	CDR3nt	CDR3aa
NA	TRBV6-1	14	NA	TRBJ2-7	TGTGCCAGCAGTGTGGTACCTTATGGGGGCGAGCAGTACTTC	CASSVVPYGGEQYF
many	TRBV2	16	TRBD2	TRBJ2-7	TGTGCCAGCACCCAAGGAAGGGGACTAGCGTCCTACGAGCAGTACTTC	CASTQGRGLASYEQYF
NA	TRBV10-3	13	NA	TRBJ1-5	TGTGCCATCAGTCCCGGGCCCCCTCAGCCCCAGCATTTT	CAISPGPPQPQHF
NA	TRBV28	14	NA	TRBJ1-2	TGTGCCAGCAGTTTATCCGGGGGGTCGGATGGCTACACCTTC	CASSLSGGSDGYTF
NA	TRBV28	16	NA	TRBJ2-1	TGTGCCAGCAGCCCAGGGGGGTTTAGCTCCTACAATGAGCAGTTCTTC	CASSPGGFSSYNEQFF
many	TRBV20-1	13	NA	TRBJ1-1	TGCAGTGCCCCGCGAGCTAGCTACACTGAAGCTTTCTTT	CSAPRASYTEAFF
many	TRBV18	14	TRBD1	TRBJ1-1	TGTGCCAGCTCACAGGGGACAGGGAACACTGAAGCTTTCTTT	CASSQGTGNTEAFF
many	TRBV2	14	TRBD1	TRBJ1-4	TGTGCCAGCAGGGCGACAGGGGCGGATGAAAAACTGTTTTTT	CASRATGADEKLFF
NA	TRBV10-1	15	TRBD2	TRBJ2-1	TGCGCCAGCAGTGAGAGCCTAGCGGGCCACAATGAGCAGTTCTTC	CASSESLAGHNEQFF
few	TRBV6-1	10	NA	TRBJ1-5	TGTGCCAGCGGTTCCCAGCCCCAGCATTTT	CASGSQPQHF
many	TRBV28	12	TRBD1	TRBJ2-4	TGTGCCAGCCGACAGGGGGAAAACATTCAGTACTTC	CASRQGENIQYF
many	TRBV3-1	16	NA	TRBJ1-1	TGTGCCAGCAGCCAAGCCTTTACGACACGGAGCACTGAAGCTTTCTTT	CASSQAFTTRSTEAFF
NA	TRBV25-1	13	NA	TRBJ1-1	TGTGCCAGCTGGGAAGGGGGGCTTGATGAAGCTTTCTTT	CASWEGGLDEAFF
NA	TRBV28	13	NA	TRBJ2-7	TGTGCCAGCAGGAGGCCTAGTACCTACGAGCAGTACTTC	CASRRPSTYEQYF
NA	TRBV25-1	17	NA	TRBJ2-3	TGTGCCAGCAGTGAAAGCGGTGGGAGAGGGATAACAGATACGCAGTATTTT	CASSESGGRGITDTQYF
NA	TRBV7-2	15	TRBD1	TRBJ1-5	TGTGCCAGCAGCTTAGAACAGGGGGCAAGTCAGCCCCAGCATTTT	CASSLEQGASQPQHF
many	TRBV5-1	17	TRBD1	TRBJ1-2	TGCGCCAGCAGCGTAATGGGCGGGACAGCTTCTAACTATGGCTACACCTTC	CASSVMGGTASNYGYTF
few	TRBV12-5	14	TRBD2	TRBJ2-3	TGTGCTAGTGGACTAGCGGGAGTTATGGATACGCAGTATTTT	CASGLAGVMDTQYF
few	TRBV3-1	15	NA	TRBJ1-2	TGTGCCAGCAGCCAAGATTACGGGTTTAACTATGGCTACACCTTC	CASSQDYGFNYGYTF
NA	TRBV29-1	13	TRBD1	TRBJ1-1	TGCAGCGTTGAAGGGACAGGGAACACTGAAGCTTTCTTT	CSVEGTGNTEAFF
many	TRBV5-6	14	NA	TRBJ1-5	TGTGCCAGCAGGAGCAGGGCTGGCAATCAGCCCCAGCATTTT	CASRSRAGNQPQHF
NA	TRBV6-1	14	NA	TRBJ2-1	TGTGCCAACGGGCCCGGGACACCAGACAATGAGCAGTTCTTC	CANGPGTPDNEQFF
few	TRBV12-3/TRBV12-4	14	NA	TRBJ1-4	TGTGCCAGCAGTTTACAGGGTTGGAATGAAAAACTGTTTTTT	CASSLQGWNEKLFF
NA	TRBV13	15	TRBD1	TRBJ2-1	TGTGCCAGCAGCTTAGACGGGACAGGGTTTAATGAGCAGTTCTTC	CASSLDGTGFNEQFF
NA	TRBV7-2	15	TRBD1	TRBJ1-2	TGTGCCAGCAGCTTAGACAACAGGGGGCGTAGGGGCTACACCTTC	CASSLDNRGRRGYTF
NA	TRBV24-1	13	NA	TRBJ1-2	TGTGCCACCAGTGATTACGACGGGTATGGCTACACCTTC	CATSDYDGYGYTF
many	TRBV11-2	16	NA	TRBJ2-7	TGTGCCAGCAGCTCCCTTAGAGGGACTGAAGCCTACGAGCAGTACTTC	CASSSLRGTEAYEQYF
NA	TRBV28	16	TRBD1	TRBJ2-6	TGTGCCAGCACCCCGGGACAGAGCTCTGGGGCCAACGTCCTGACTTTC	CASTPGQSSGANVLTF
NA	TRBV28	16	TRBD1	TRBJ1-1	TGTGCCAGCAGTCCTGGTAAGGGGACAGGGAACACTGAAGCTTTCTTT	CASSPGKGTGNTEAFF
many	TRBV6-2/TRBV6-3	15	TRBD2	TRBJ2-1	TGTGCCAGCCTGGTAGGGACTAGCGGGAGGGATGAGCAGTTCTTC	CASLVGTSGRDEQFF
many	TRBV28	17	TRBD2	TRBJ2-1	TGTGCCAGCAAAGGGGGGTCGACTAGCGGGAGGTACAATGAGCAGTTCTTC	CASKGGSTSGRYNEQFF
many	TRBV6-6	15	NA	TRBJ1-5	TGTGCCAGCAGTTACTCGGGACACCCCAATCAGCCCCAGCATTTT	CASSYSGHPNQPQHF
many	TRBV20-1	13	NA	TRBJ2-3	TGCAGTGCTGGTCGACAGGCAGCAGATACGCAGTATTTT	CSAGRQAADTQYF
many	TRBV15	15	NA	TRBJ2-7	TGTGCCACCAGCAGAGATCGGAGAGGGCCTGACGAGCAGTACTTC	CATSRDRRGPDEQYF
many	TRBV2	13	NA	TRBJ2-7	TGTGCCAGCATCTTAGAAATCTCCTACGAGCAGTACTTC	CASILEISYEQYF
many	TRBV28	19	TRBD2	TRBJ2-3	TGTGCCAGCAGTTTCATTTTCAGACGACTAGCGGTGAACACAGATACGCAGTATTTT	CASSFIFRRLAVNTDTQYF
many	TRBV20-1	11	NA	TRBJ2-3	TGCAGTCCTACCGAGACAGATACGCAGTATTTT	CSPTETDTQYF
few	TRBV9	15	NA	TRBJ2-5	TGTGCCAGCAGCGTCGGGGGTTCGTGGCAAGAGACCCAGTACTTC	CASSVGGSWQETQYF
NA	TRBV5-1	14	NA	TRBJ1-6	TGCGCCAGCAGCTTCGGCAGACGGGATTCACCCCTCCACTTT	CASSFGRRDSPLHF
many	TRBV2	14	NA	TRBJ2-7	TGTGCCAGCAGTAAAGAGCGGAGCTCCTACGAGCAGTACTTC	CASSKERSSYEQYF
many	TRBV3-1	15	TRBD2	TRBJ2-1	TGTGCCAGCAGCCCCCGGGCTAGCGGACTAAATGAGCAGTTCTTC	CASSPRASGLNEQFF
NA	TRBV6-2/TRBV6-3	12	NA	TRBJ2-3	TGTGCCAGCGCGAAAGACACAGATACGCAGTATTTT	CASAKDTDTQYF
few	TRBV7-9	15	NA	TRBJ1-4	TGTGCCAGCAGCTCAACAGGGAGGTTAGGGGAAAAACTGTTTTTT	CASSSTGRLGEKLFF
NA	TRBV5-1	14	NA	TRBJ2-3	TGCGCCAGCAGCTTGGCTAGCGCGTCAGATACGCAGTATTTT	CASSLASASDTQYF
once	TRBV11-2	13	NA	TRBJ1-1	TGTGCCAGCAGCCCTCGGGGGAAGGGTGAAGCTTTCTTT	CASSPRGKGEAFF
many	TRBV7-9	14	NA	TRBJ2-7	TGTGCCAGCAGCCTAGAGGGGTACGCGTACGAGCAGTACTTC	CASSLEGYAYEQYF
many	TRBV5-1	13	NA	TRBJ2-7	TGCGCCAGCAGCTTGGCAGGGATCGACGAGCAGTACTTC	CASSLAGIDEQYF
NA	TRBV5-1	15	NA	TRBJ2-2	TGCGCCAGCAGCTTGGAAGCACTAGCAACCGGGGAGCTGTTTTTT	CASSLEALATGELFF
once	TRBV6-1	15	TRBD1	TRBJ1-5	TGTGCCAGCAGTGAAGTTCGACAGGGGAATCAGCCCCAGCATTTT	CASSEVRQGNQPQHF